Listed below are T cell receptor beta chains from one sample, sequenced in a study of Ad26.COV2.S vaccination and SARS-CoV-2 variants. Libraries were prepared by immunoSEQ multiplex PCR; TCRdb keeps only in-frame clonotypes and omits some of them. The table records approximately 460,000 clones, roughly nine tenths of them present only once. Sequencing was performed on peripheral blood, taken in a trial of Ad26.COV2.S vaccine versus placebo. All receptors come from a person between 18 and 65 years old who received the Ad26.COV2.S COVID-19 vaccine or a placebo. CDR3s include the opening cysteine and the closing phenylalanine or tryptophan. Fields, in order: V gene, D gene, clone size, J gene, CDR3 DNA, CDR3 protein. A D gene is named only where the DNA matches it firmly. A row's size may be missing; if present it is once, few, many or a size class.

TRBV2	-	-	TRBJ2-3	TGTGCCAGCAGTGCCGGGGACCTCAGCACAGATACGCAGTATTTT	CASSAGDLSTDTQYF
TRBV28	-	-	TRBJ2-7	TGTGCCAGCACCACAATGGAGGGGGGAGCCGACGAGCAGTACTTC	CASTTMEGGADEQYF
TRBV3-1/TRBV3-2	-	once	TRBJ2-5	TGTGCCAGCAGCCAGTGGGCGACTAGAGAGACCCAGTACTTC	CASSQWATRETQYF
TRBV2	-	once	TRBJ1-2	TGTGCCAGCAGCGACGATAAGAACTATGGCTACACCTTC	CASSDDKNYGYTF
TRBV9	TRBD1	-	TRBJ1-2	TGTGCCAGCAGCCCGGAGACAGGGATAGGGGCTTATGGCTACACCTTC	CASSPETGIGAYGYTF
TRBV30	-	-	TRBJ1-1	TGTGCCTGGAGTGTACGTGATGAAGCTTTCTTT	CAWSVRDEAFF
TRBV27	-	-	TRBJ1-5	TGTGCCAGCAGTTTATCGGTCGGGAGCAATCAGCCCCAGCATTTT	CASSLSVGSNQPQHF
TRBV5-1	-	-	TRBJ2-1	TGCGCCAGCAGCTTGGTCCACGGGCCCCAAAACAATGAGCAGTTCTTC	CASSLVHGPQNNEQFF
TRBV7-9	-	few	TRBJ1-2	TGTGCCAGCAGCCAAGGTGGACGGATCTATGGCTACACCTTC	CASSQGGRIYGYTF
TRBV11-2	-	-	TRBJ2-5	TGTGCCAGCAGCTTAGTTGGAGGGGCGCCCCCAGAGACCCAGTACTTC	CASSLVGGAPPETQYF
TRBV29-1	-	-	TRBJ2-1	TGCAGCGTGAGGGTGACAGGAGGGCAGTTCTTC	CSVRVTGGQFF
TRBV7-2	TRBD1	-	TRBJ1-5	TGTGCCAGCAGCTTAGTTGGGACAGGGAATCAGCCCCAGCATTTT	CASSLVGTGNQPQHF
TRBV7-8	TRBD1	-	TRBJ2-1	TGTGCCAGCAGCTCTAATAGACAGGGTTACAATGAGCAGTTCTTC	CASSSNRQGYNEQFF
TRBV27	-	-	TRBJ1-1	TGTGCCAGCAGTTTGGCGGGTGAGGTTGAAGCTTTCTTT	CASSLAGEVEAFF
TRBV2	-	-	TRBJ2-3	TGTGCCAGCAAGTTCCCTAGCGACACAGATACGCAGTATTTT	CASKFPSDTDTQYF
TRBV12-3/TRBV12-4	-	-	TRBJ1-2	TGTGCCAGCAGTTCGGACAATTATGGCTACACCTTC	CASSSDNYGYTF
TRBV3-1/TRBV3-2	-	-	TRBJ1-2	TGTGCCAGCAGGCCAAAATTTGGGGACTATGGCTACACCTTC	CASRPKFGDYGYTF
TRBV20-1	-	-	TRBJ1-1	TGCAGTGCTAGTTGGCAGGGAACCACTGAAGCTTTCTTT	CSASWQGTTEAFF
TRBV6-1	-	-	TRBJ2-7	TGTGCCAGCAGTGTCATGTCCACCGGGACCACTCACTACGAGCAGTACTTC	CASSVMSTGTTHYEQYF
TRBV7-8	TRBD2	-	TRBJ2-7	TGTGCCAGCAGCTTAGAAGGGGTAGCGGGGATATACGAGCAGTACTTC	CASSLEGVAGIYEQYF
TRBV19	-	-	TRBJ1-1	TGTGCCAGTAGGCCCCCCTTTTACCTAGGGAACACTGAAGCTTTCTTT	CASRPPFYLGNTEAFF
TRBV27	-	once	TRBJ2-1	TGTGCCAGCAGTCCGGACTATAGGGGGTTTGGCCCGTTCTTC	CASSPDYRGFGPFF
TRBV15	-	-	TRBJ2-7	TGTGCCACCAGCAGAGATATAGGATCCGACGAGCAGTACTTC	CATSRDIGSDEQYF
TRBV3-1/TRBV3-2	TRBD1	-	TRBJ1-2	TGTGCCAGCAGCCACAACGCCGGGACAGGGGGCTCTGGCTACACCTTC	CASSHNAGTGGSGYTF
TRBV28	-	few	TRBJ1-5	TGTGCCAGCAGTCTCCAACAGGGCTTTGGGCATTTT	CASSLQQGFGHF
TRBV7-8	-	-	TRBJ2-7	TGTGCCAGCAGCCAACGCCCCCCGACTAGTCCTTGGGAGCAGTACTTC	CASSQRPPTSPWEQYF
TRBV6-5	-	-	TRBJ2-1	TGTGCCAGCAGTCCCATGATGGGGGTCAATGAGCAGTTCTTC	CASSPMMGVNEQFF
TRBV28	-	few	TRBJ2-7	TGTGCCAGCATCAGGGGAACTCAGGCGGGGGAGCAGTACTTC	CASIRGTQAGEQYF
TRBV11-2	-	-	TRBJ1-5	TGTGCCAGCAGCTTATCAGAGTACCAGCCCCAGCATTTT	CASSLSEYQPQHF
TRBV6-4	TRBD1	-	TRBJ1-2	TGTGCCAGCAGCGCCGCCGGGACAGGGAATGGCTACACCTTC	CASSAAGTGNGYTF
TRBV27	-	-	TRBJ2-7	TGTGCCAGCAGTACTCCTTTGAGGGCCTACGAGCAGTACTTC	CASSTPLRAYEQYF
TRBV4-1	TRBD2	-	TRBJ2-3	TGCGCCAGCAGCCAAGAGGCTAGCGGGTTGCTTACAGATACGCAGTATTTT	CASSQEASGLLTDTQYF
TRBV4-1	-	-	TRBJ2-3	TGCGCCAGCAGCCAAGAGGGGACCCCGAGCACAGATACGCAGTATTTT	CASSQEGTPSTDTQYF
TRBV7-9	TRBD2	-	TRBJ2-1	TGTGCCAGCAGCCCTCGACTAGCTGAGGGGTATGAGCAGTTCTTC	CASSPRLAEGYEQFF
TRBV11-2	-	-	TRBJ2-2	TGTGCCAGCAGCTTAGACGGCCTCGGCTCGGGCACCGGGGAGCTGTTTTTT	CASSLDGLGSGTGELFF
TRBV29-1	TRBD1	few	TRBJ1-1	TGCAGCACCCGACAGGGGGCTTACACTGAAGCTTTCTTT	CSTRQGAYTEAFF
TRBV18	-	-	TRBJ2-7	TGTGCCAGCTCACCCCGAACGGCAACCTACGAGCAGTACTTC	CASSPRTATYEQYF
TRBV29-1	-	-	TRBJ1-4	TGCAGCGCAAAACTCCAGGGGCCAACTAATGAAAAACTGTTTTTT	CSAKLQGPTNEKLFF
TRBV4-3	TRBD1	-	TRBJ1-4	TGCGCCAGCAGCCATTGGACAGGTCTAGGTGAAAAACTGTTTTTT	CASSHWTGLGEKLFF
TRBV12-3/TRBV12-4	-	-	TRBJ1-1	TGTGCCAGCAGTTTATCAGTGACCACTGAAGCTTTCTTT	CASSLSVTTEAFF
TRBV9	TRBD1	-	TRBJ1-4	TGTGCCAGCAGCGCCGCCGGGACAGGGAGTGAAAAACTGTTTTTT	CASSAAGTGSEKLFF
TRBV3-1/TRBV3-2	-	-	TRBJ2-5	TGTGCCAGCAGCCAAGGTAGTTATGGGGAGACCCAGTACTTC	CASSQGSYGETQYF
TRBV6-4	-	-	TRBJ2-1	TGTGCCAGCAGTAAGACTAGTGAAGGCTACAATGAGCAGTTCTTC	CASSKTSEGYNEQFF
TRBV2	-	-	TRBJ2-7	TGTGCCAGCAGTAGGACAGACTCCTACGAGCAGTACTTC	CASSRTDSYEQYF
TRBV10-3	-	-	TRBJ2-3	TGTGCCATCAGTGGTCAGGGAGAGGTCGCAGATACGCAGTATTTT	CAISGQGEVADTQYF
TRBV25-1	TRBD1	-	TRBJ1-2	TGTGCCAGCAGTTGGACAGGGGACTACTATGGCTACACCTTC	CASSWTGDYYGYTF
TRBV7-6	-	-	TRBJ2-7	TGTGCCAGCAGCCCGCTTAGCTCCTACGAGCAGTACTTC	CASSPLSSYEQYF
TRBV6-5	-	few	TRBJ2-5	TGTGCCAGCAGTTACGGCGGGACGGGGGAAGAGACCCAGTACTTC	CASSYGGTGEETQYF
TRBV10-2	-	-	TRBJ2-7	TGCGCCAGCAGGCCCGGGACCGTAGCGGAGCAGTACTTC	CASRPGTVAEQYF
TRBV3-1/TRBV3-2	TRBD1	-	TRBJ2-7	TGTGCCAGCAGCCAAGCCCCAGGGGGCTACGAGCAGTACTTC	CASSQAPGGYEQYF
TRBV27	-	-	TRBJ1-2	TGTGCCAGCAGTCAAACTTCAAGACACAGGGAACTTTATGGCTACACCTTC	CASSQTSRHRELYGYTF
TRBV27	-	-	TRBJ2-1	TGTGCCAGCACCCGAGGGGGGGGAACGAATGAGCAGTTCTTC	CASTRGGGTNEQFF
TRBV3-1/TRBV3-2	TRBD2	-	TRBJ2-7	TGTGCCAGCAGCTCAAGGCCCCAGGGAGCGGGAGGTAACGAGCAGTACTTC	CASSSRPQGAGGNEQYF
TRBV3-1/TRBV3-2	-	-	TRBJ2-7	TGTGCCAGCAGCCATTATCCGGACAGAGCCGAGCAGTACTTC	CASSHYPDRAEQYF
TRBV11-2	TRBD2	-	TRBJ2-1	TGTGCCAGCAGCTTACAAGCGGGAGGGCTCTCGCCCTACAATGAGCAGTTCTTC	CASSLQAGGLSPYNEQFF
TRBV6-5	TRBD1	-	TRBJ2-5	TGTGCCAGCAGGGGACAGGGGTTGAAAGAGACCCAGTACTTC	CASRGQGLKETQYF
TRBV6-2/TRBV6-3	-	-	TRBJ1-1	TGTGCCAGCAGTGTACTCGGGGGGAACACTGAAGCTTTCTTT	CASSVLGGNTEAFF
TRBV4-2	-	-	TRBJ1-1	TGTGCCAGCACCCCTCAAATGGACAGTCGTCTTCGAGCTTTCTTT	CASTPQMDSRLRAFF
TRBV5-4	TRBD1	-	TRBJ2-7	TGTGCCAGCACCACCTTGGGGACAGGGGGCTACGAGCAGTACTTC	CASTTLGTGGYEQYF